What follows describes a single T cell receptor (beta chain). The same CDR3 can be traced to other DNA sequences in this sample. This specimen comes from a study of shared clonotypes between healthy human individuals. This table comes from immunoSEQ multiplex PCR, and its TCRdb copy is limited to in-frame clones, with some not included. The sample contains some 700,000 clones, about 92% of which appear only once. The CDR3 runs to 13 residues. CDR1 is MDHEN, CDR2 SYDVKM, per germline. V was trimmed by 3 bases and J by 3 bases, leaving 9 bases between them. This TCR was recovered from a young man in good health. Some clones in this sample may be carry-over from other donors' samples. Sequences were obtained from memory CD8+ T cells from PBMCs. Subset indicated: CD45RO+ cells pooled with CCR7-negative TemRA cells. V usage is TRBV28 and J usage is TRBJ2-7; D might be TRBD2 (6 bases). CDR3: CASSFGGNYEQYF. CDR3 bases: TGTGCCAGCAGTTTTGGCGGGAACTACGAGCAGTACTTC. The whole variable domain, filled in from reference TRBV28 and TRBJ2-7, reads DVKVTQSSRYLVKRTGEKVFLECVQDMDHENMFWYRQDPGLGLRLIYFSYDVKMKEKGDIPEGYSVSREKKERFSLILESASTNQTSMYLCASSFGGNYEQYFGPGTRLTVT.